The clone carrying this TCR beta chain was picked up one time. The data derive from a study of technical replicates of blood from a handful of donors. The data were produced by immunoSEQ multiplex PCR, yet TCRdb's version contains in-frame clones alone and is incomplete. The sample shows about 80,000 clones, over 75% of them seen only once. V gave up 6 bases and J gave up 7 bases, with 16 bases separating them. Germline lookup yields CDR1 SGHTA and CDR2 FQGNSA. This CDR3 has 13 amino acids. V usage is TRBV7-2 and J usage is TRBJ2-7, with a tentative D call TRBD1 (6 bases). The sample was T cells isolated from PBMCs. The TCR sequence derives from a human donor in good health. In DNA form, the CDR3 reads TGTGCCAGCAGACTTGCAGGGGTAAGGGAGCAGTACTTC. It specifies CASRLAGVREQYF.